These 20 T cell receptor beta chains were sequenced from one sample in a study of Graves' ophthalmopathy and Graves' hyperthyroidism. The sequenced template was RNA, covering the TCR beta CDR3 region. RT-PCR was first run with HTBI primers, then multiplex PCR in a second round. TCRdb recomputed calls from the multiplex PCR reads with MiXCR, one row per CDR3 protein. The data contain 1 million to 1.3 million distinct CDR3 sequences, about 35% of them singletons. Sequenced: peripheral blood or thyroid tissue (not recorded which). These TCRs come from an adult man with Graves' hyperthyroidism.

The chain links TRBV7-9 to TRBJ1-2; D not resolved. V lost 3 bases to trimming and J lost 8 bases, with 16 bases between them. The length of the CDR3 is 14 residues. Germline V gives CDR1 SEHNR, CDR2 FQNEAQ (reference sequence). This CDR3 is CASSLSDLYTGYTF. The CDR3 coding sequence is TGTGCCAGCAGCTTGAGTGACCTGTATACCGGCTACACCTTC.

This clonotype was seen many times. The chain has TRBV2 and TRBJ2-1; D perhaps matches TRBD1 (6 bases). In germline, CDR1 is SNHLY, CDR2 FYNNEI. V dropped 3 bases and J dropped 12 bases, with 15 bases sitting between them. CDR3 size: 13 residues. CDR3 nucleotide sequence: TGTGCCAGCAGTGAGGGGGCATTATCCATGCAGTTCTTC. This gives the protein CASSEGALSMQFF.

The rearrangement links TRBV29-1 to TRBJ2-7; D call uncertain. The CDR3 is made up of 12 amino acids. In germline, CDR1 is SQVTM, CDR2 ANQGSEA. V was shortened by 3 bases and J by 6 bases, with 12 bases between the two germline ends. The CDR3, as DNA: TGCAGCGTTGAGGCCGAGATGGGCGAGCAGTACTTC. Encoded protein: CSVEAEMGEQYF.

This chain links TRBV15 with TRBJ1-4; tentative D call: TRBD1 (5 bases). V lost 3 bases and J lost 7, with 15 bases in between. The CDR3 runs to 15 residues. CDR1 LNHNV and CDR2 YYDKDF come from the germline V gene (reference sequence). The CDR3 loop reads CATSRLGGMSEKLFF. Here the CDR3 DNA reads TGTGCCACCAGCAGGTTGGGGGGTATGAGTGAAAAACTGTTTTTT.

The V call is TRBV12-3 or TRBV12-4, the J call TRBJ2-5; unclear D gene. The CDR3 is made up of 14 amino acids. Trimming took off 5 bases at V and 4 bases at J, with 14 bases between the two ends. The CDR3 protein is CASSRYKYGETQYF. Written as DNA, the CDR3 is TGTGCCAGCAGTCGCTACAAGTATGGAGAGACCCAGTACTTC.

This clonotype was seen at least ten times. The V call is TRBV13, the J call TRBJ1-6; D gene unclear. Germline V lookup: CDR1 PRHDT, CDR2 FYEKMQ (reference sequence). This CDR3 spans 15 amino acids. V lost 3 bases, J lost 3 bases, and 9 bases lay in between. The CDR3 sequence is CASSFGGNYNSPLHF. CDR3 nucleotides: TGTGCCAGCAGCTTCGGTGGGAACTATAATTCACCCCTCCACTTT. Full variable domain (rest looked up from reference TRBV13 and TRBJ1-6): AAGVIQSPRHLIKEKRETATLKCYPIPRHDTVYWYQQGPGQDPQFLISFYEKMQSDKGSIPDRFSAQQFSDYHSELNMSSLELGDSALYFCASSFGGNYNSPLHFGNGTRLTVT.

Regarding this clonotype: A much larger clone differs by one base, so this may be a read error. The chain employs TRBV3-1 and TRBJ2-5; D gene uncertain. CDR1 LGHDT and CDR2 YNNKEL come from the germline V gene (reference sequence). This CDR3 region has 11 residues. Trimming removed 1 base at V and 10 bases at J, with 7 bases between. This chain's CDR3 is CASSQGSFQYF. CDR3 nucleotides: TGTGCCAGCAGCCAAGGTAGCTTCCAGTACTTC.

The chain recombines TRBV10-3 with TRBJ1-5; 11 nucleotides align to TRBD1. Per germline, CDR1 ENHRY and CDR2 SYGVKD. J lost 9 bases, V lost 5 bases, and 6 bases had no gene match. CDR3 length: 14 amino acids. The CDR3 nucleotides read TGTGCCATCAGTCCCGGGACAGGGGGAGGGCCCCAGCATTTT. Its translation: CAISPGTGGGPQHF.

Comments on this clonotype: One end of the junction varies from germline; a read error may be responsible. The CDR3 coding sequence is TGCGCCAGCCGCCCAGCGAACACCGGGGAGCTGTTTTTT. It yields the protein CASRPANTGELFF. The chain is built from TRBV7-9 and TRBJ2-2; D is undetermined. Germline V lookup: CDR1 SEHNR, CDR2 FQNEAQ (reference sequence). The CDR3 has 13 residues. Variable domain in full (rest from reference TRBV7-9 and TRBJ2-2): DTGVSQNPRHKITKRGQNVTFRCDPISEHNRLYWYRQTLGQGPEFLTYFQNEAQLEKSRLLSDRFSAERPKGSFSTLEIQRTEQGDSAMYLCASRPANTGELFFGEGSRLTVL.

CDR3 protein: CSVGDREYEQYF. CDR3 coding DNA: TGCAGCGTGGGGGACAGGGAGTACGAGCAGTACTTC. This sequence joins TRBV29-1 and TRBJ2-7; 9 bases map to TRBD1. Germline loops: CDR1 SQVTM, CDR2 ANQGSEA. Trimming at V came to 6 bases and at J to 4 bases, leaving 4 bases not matched to a gene. The CDR3 is 12 amino acids.

This clonotype was observed a few times. This chain links TRBV27 with TRBJ1-2; D perhaps matches TRBD1 (5 bases). Trimming cost V 1 base and J 4 bases, with 10 bases left between them. This CDR3 has 14 amino acids. The germline V gene has CDR1 MNHEY and CDR2 SMNVEV (reference sequence). The CDR3 nucleotides read TGTGCCAGCAGTTTATTTGGGGCAGGCTATGGCTACACCTTC. Amino acid sequence: CASSLFGAGYGYTF.

Ten or more counts support this clonotype. The chain links TRBV7-6 to TRBJ2-7; 9 nucleotides line up with TRBD1. Per the germline V gene, CDR1 is SGHVS and CDR2 is FNYEAQ. Trimming cost V 1 base and J 6 bases; bases outside gene matches: 7. The CDR3 runs 15 residues. The CDR3 loop reads CASSLDVQGATEQYF. CDR3 coding DNA: TGTGCCAGCAGCTTAGACGTACAGGGGGCAACCGAGCAGTACTTC. The complete variable domain, with remaining parts taken from reference TRBV7-6 and TRBJ2-7, reads GAGVSQSPRYKVTKRGQDVALRCDPISGHVSLYWYRQALGQGPEFLTYFNYEAQQDKSGLPNDRFSAERPEGSISTLTIQRTEQRDSAMYRCASSLDVQGATEQYFGPGTRLTVT.

The rearrangement joins TRBV9 to TRBJ1-3, with 9 bases fitting TRBD1. Trimming took 3 bases from V and 1 from J; bases not matched to a gene: 2. The CDR3 is 15 residues long. CDR1 is SGDLS and CDR2 is YYNGEE in the germline V gene. Here the CDR3 DNA reads TGTGCCAGCAGCGACGGACAGGGGTCTGGAAACACCATATATTTT. It is translated as CASSDGQGSGNTIYF.

The table lists this clonotype with many counts. The gene calls are TRBV12-3 or TRBV12-4 and TRBJ1-1; D perhaps matches TRBD1 (6 bases). Trimming took off 3 bases at V and 3 bases at J, with 8 bases between the two ends. The CDR3 extends over 13 amino acids. In DNA, the CDR3 is TGTGCCAGCAGTTTCAACAGGGACACTGAAGCTTTCTTT. Its translation is CASSFNRDTEAFF.

The genes are TRBV15 and TRBJ1-6; D is possibly TRBD1 (6 bases). Germline V gene lookup returns CDR1 LNHNV and CDR2 YYDKDF (reference sequence). V lost 3 bases and J 10 bases, leaving 13 bases between the germline ends. CDR3 length: 14 residues. The CDR3 spells CATSSPRGGSPLHF. Here the CDR3 DNA reads TGTGCCACCAGCAGTCCCAGGGGCGGCTCACCCCTCCACTTT.

This clonotype turned up a few times. The junction departs from germline at one end; a sequencing error may be responsible. The V gene is TRBV7-8, the J gene TRBJ2-5, with a possible D match to TRBD1 (6 bases). The CDR3 spans 14 residues. CDR1 SGHVS and CDR2 FQNEAQ come from the germline V gene. CDR3 sequence (DNA): TGTACCAGCAGCTTAGGACAGCTCATCGGGACCCAGTACTTC. Protein product: CTSSLGQLIGTQYF.

This clonotype was observed many times. This chain connects TRBV29-1 to TRBJ2-7, with TRBD1 as a possible D gene (6 bases). Trimming left V 6 bases short and J 3 bases short, with 15 bases between. The germline CDR1 and CDR2 sequences are SQVTM and ANQGSEA. The CDR3 loop spans 13 amino acids. CDR3 loop: CSVAGQFRYEQYF. The CDR3 DNA reads as TGCAGCGTCGCTGGACAGTTCCGCTACGAGCAGTACTTC.

This clonotype was picked up many times. The genes are TRBV5-1 and TRBJ1-2, with D possibly matching TRBD1 (5 bases). The germline V gene has CDR1 SGHRS and CDR2 YFSETQ. The CDR3 consists of 13 residues. Trimming stripped 5 bases from V and 6 bases from J, with 14 bases between. Here the CDR3 DNA reads TGCGCCAGCAGGCCCGGGACGGAGGATGGCTACACCTTC. It translates to CASRPGTEDGYTF. Full variable domain (missing parts from reference TRBV5-1 and TRBJ1-2): KAGVTQTPRYLIKTRGQQVTLSCSPISGHRSVSWYQQTPGQGLQFLFEYFSETQRNKGNFPGRFSGRQFSNSRSEMNVSTLELGDSALYLCASRPGTEDGYTFGSGTRLTVV.

This sequence joins TRBV5-6 and TRBJ1-6; D remains unclear. The CDR3 extends over 16 amino acids. Looked up from germline, CDR1 is SGHDT and CDR2 is YYEEEE. Between the trimmed V and J ends, which lost 1 base and 4 bases, there was a span of 12 bases. This CDR3 is CASSLQEGVYNSPLHF. The DNA of the CDR3 is TGTGCCAGCAGCTTGCAGGAAGGAGTTTATAATTCACCCCTCCACTTT.

The chain joins TRBV19 to TRBJ1-5, with D possibly TRBD1 on 5 matching bases. Germline-derived CDR1 and CDR2 are LNHDA and SQIVND (reference sequence). The CDR3 sequence is 14 residues long. Trimming removed 4 bases at V and 4 bases at J, with 11 bases between. The chain's CDR3 is CASSTRDGNQPQHF. The CDR3 coding sequence is TGTGCCAGTAGTACCCGGGACGGAAATCAGCCCCAGCATTTT.